This TCR beta chain stems from a study of cytomegalovirus exposure and HLA in healthy donors. This PCR relied on a set of 60 Vbeta primers and 13 Jbeta primers. Sequencing was performed with immunoSEQ multiplex PCR; in TCRdb, only in-frame clones are kept and a portion is missing. The sample holds some 200,000 clones, approximately 85% seen once. Germline V CDR1 and CDR2: SQVTM, ANQGSEA. V lost 3 bases, J lost 12 bases, and 12 bases lay in between. This CDR3 is built from 11 residues. Sequenced material: PBMCs. The V call is TRBV29-1, the J call TRBJ2-1; perhaps TRBD2 as D (6 bases). The sequence was collected from a woman aged 18-29 years in good health and CMV-seronegative. The CDR3 DNA reads TGCAGCGTTGAGCAGGCGGGGCTGCAGTTCTTC. It codes for CSVEQAGLQFF.